Presented here are 25 T cell receptor beta chains from one specimen sequenced in a study of T cell responses to AZD1222 COVID-19 vaccine. TCRdb's copy holds only in-frame clones and misses some; the assay was immunoSEQ multiplex PCR. The sample holds 110,000 to 150,000 clones, approximately 90% seen once. This material consisted of peripheral blood, taken on day 0 of AZD1222 vaccination. The origin of the receptors is an adult in good health.

V usage is TRBV18 and J usage is TRBJ1-1; unclear D gene. This CDR3 is 16 amino acids long. With 2 bases removed from V and 0 bases from J, the gap between germline ends came to 13 bases. The V gene's germline CDR1 is KGHSH and CDR2 LQKENI. In DNA, the CDR3 is TGTGCCAGCTCACCAATCGATAGACCGTTGAACACTGAAGCTTTCTTT. Translation: CASSPIDRPLNTEAFF.

The V call is TRBV29-1, the J call TRBJ2-1, with TRBD2 matching over 10 bases. J lost 5 bases, V lost 0 bases, and 7 bases had no gene match. Germline-derived CDR1 and CDR2 are SQVTM and ANQGSEA. The CDR3 extends over 16 amino acids. CDR3 coding DNA: TGCAGCGTTGAAGATCCCCTAGCGGGGGTCAACAATGAGCAGTTCTTC. As protein: CSVEDPLAGVNNEQFF.

The chain couples TRBV6-5 to TRBJ1-4; D perhaps matches TRBD1 (5 bases). The CDR3 is 15 amino acids. Germline lookup yields CDR1 MNHEY and CDR2 SVGAGI. Between the trimmed V and J ends, which lost 0 bases and 5 bases, there was a span of 10 bases. CDR3 nucleotides: TGTGCCAGCAGTTACTCGACCAGGGCCAATGAAAAACTGTTTTTT. Translated, it gives CASSYSTRANEKLFF.

The chain links TRBV7-8 to TRBJ1-2; 10 bases are a match to TRBD1. The germline CDR1 and CDR2 sequences are SGHVS and FQNEAQ. The length of the CDR3 is 17 residues. The trim removed 5 bases at V and 0 bases at J, leaving 9 bases unmatched. Here the CDR3 DNA reads TGTGCCAGCAGCCCGACCCCGACAGGGGGCACTAACTATGGCTACACCTTC. This encodes CASSPTPTGGTNYGYTF.

V is TRBV6-5 and J is TRBJ1-5; D not resolved. CDR3 size: 12 residues. Per the germline V gene, CDR1 is MNHEY and CDR2 is SVGAGI. Trimming removed 6 bases at V and 11 bases at J, with 14 bases between. CDR3 loop: CASRSDIGTQHF. Here the CDR3 DNA reads TGTGCCAGCAGATCCGATATCGGGACCCAGCATTTT.

The chain is built from TRBV3-1 (or the pseudogene TRBV3-2) and TRBJ1-1, with D uncertain. Looked up from germline, CDR1 is LGHDT and CDR2 is YNNKEL (reference sequence). The CDR3 is 17 amino acids. With 4 bases removed from V and 1 base from J, the gap between germline ends came to 19 bases. The CDR3 sequence: CASSPRVSARGNTEAFF. The DNA for the CDR3 is TGTGCCAGCAGCCCAAGAGTAAGCGCTAGAGGGAACACTGAAGCTTTCTTT.

CDR3: CASSHQTGSNTF. The CDR3, as DNA: TGCGCCAGCAGCCACCAGACAGGGTCCAACACCTTC. The V gene is TRBV4-1, the J gene TRBJ1-2, with 7 bases that match TRBD1. Germline assignment: CDR1 MGHRA and CDR2 YSYEKL. Losses at the gene ends were 3 bases for V and 12 bases for J; bases not matched to a gene: 7. The CDR3 covers 12 residues.

This sequence joins TRBV28 and TRBJ2-7; D ambiguous. V gave up 3 bases and J gave up 2 bases, with 5 bases separating them. Germline V CDR1 and CDR2: MDHEN, SYDVKM. The CDR3 is 12 residues long. The CDR3 nucleotides read TGTGCCAGCAGTTTGGTGGCCTACGAGCAGTACTTC. Translating it yields CASSLVAYEQYF.

This chain joins TRBV24-1 and TRBJ2-3; a weak D match, TRBD2 (6 bases). The V end lost 4 bases, the J end lost 5 bases, and 18 bases lay between the germline ends. Germline V gene data show CDR1 as KGHDR and CDR2 as SFDVKD. The CDR3 is 16 amino acids. In DNA, the CDR3 is TGTGCCACCAGTGACCCGTCAGCGGGCGGCAGAGATACGCAGTATTTT. The encoded protein is CATSDPSAGGRDTQYF.

The chain uses TRBV3-1 (or the pseudogene TRBV3-2) and TRBJ2-1; D is undetermined. CDR1 is LGHDT, CDR2 YNNKEL, per germline (reference sequence). The length of the CDR3 is 12 residues. V lost 4 bases to trimming and J lost 7 bases, with 8 bases between them. The CDR3 DNA reads as TGTGCCAGCAGCCCCGTCGGGAATGAGCAGTTCTTC. Protein: CASSPVGNEQFF.

The gene calls are TRBV27 and TRBJ1-2, with unresolved D. Germline V lookup: CDR1 MNHEY, CDR2 SMNVEV (reference sequence). V dropped 4 bases and J dropped 0 bases, with 9 bases sitting between them. The CDR3 consists of 14 residues. The CDR3 reads CASSSRRSNYGYTF. The CDR3 bases are TGTGCCAGCAGTTCCCGACGGTCTAACTATGGCTACACCTTC.

This rearrangement joins TRBV5-5 to TRBJ1-5; D perhaps matches TRBD1 (6 bases). Germline loops: CDR1 SGHKS, CDR2 YYEKEE (reference sequence). The V gene lost 0 bases and the J gene lost 5 bases, with 15 bases spanning the gap. This CDR3 comprises 16 residues. The CDR3 is CASSLDGRGKYQPQHF. The CDR3 DNA reads TGTGCCAGCAGCTTGGATGGCAGGGGAAAATATCAGCCCCAGCATTTT.

The rearrangement links TRBV5-4 to TRBJ2-2; 10 bases match TRBD2. Unmatched junction bases numbered 4, after V lost 3 bases and J lost 2 bases. This CDR3 has 16 amino acids. Germline CDR1 and CDR2: SGHNT and YYREEE (reference sequence). CDR3 amino acids: CASSSWTSGNTGELFF. CDR3 sequence (DNA): TGTGCCAGCAGCTCCTGGACTAGCGGTAACACCGGGGAGCTGTTTTTT.

This clone showed up just once. The gene calls are TRBV7-2 and TRBJ2-1; 9 nucleotides agree with TRBD1. Germline CDR1 reads SGHTA; CDR2 reads FQGNSA. CDR3 size: 12 residues. The V and J ends lost 5 bases and 14 bases, in that order; junction bases with no gene match: 7. The CDR3 protein is CASSPGRTGEFF. The CDR3 nucleotides read TGTGCCAGCAGCCCGGGACGGACAGGGGAGTTCTTC.

J is TRBJ2-2 and V is TRBV27; no clear D. V dropped 5 bases and J dropped 2 bases, with 9 bases sitting between them. Looked up from germline, CDR1 is MNHEY and CDR2 is SMNVEV (reference sequence). The CDR3 consists of 14 residues. The CDR3 sequence: CASSQGFNTGELFF. The DNA for the CDR3 is TGTGCCAGCAGTCAAGGTTTCAACACCGGGGAGCTGTTTTTT.

This clone was seen only once. The V call is TRBV5-4, the J call TRBJ2-3, with D unclear. CDR1 is SGHNT, CDR2 YYREEE, per germline (reference sequence). V lost 4 bases and J 1 base, leaving 4 bases between the germline ends. This CDR3 has 12 amino acids. CDR3 protein: CASSIRTDTQYF. Here the CDR3 DNA reads TGTGCCAGCAGCATACGCACAGATACGCAGTATTTT.

This rearrangement joins TRBV7-8 to TRBJ2-7, with D uncertain. Germline CDR1 reads SGHVS; CDR2 reads FQNEAQ. The CDR3 extends over 12 amino acids. Trimming shortened V by 5 bases and J by 4 bases, and 9 bases separated the two germline ends. Here the CDR3 reads CASSPSPYEQYF. Written as DNA, the CDR3 is TGTGCCAGCAGCCCGTCCCCGTACGAGCAGTACTTC.

The J gene is TRBJ1-1, the V gene TRBV28; TRBD1 agrees at 11 bases. The CDR3 extends over 16 amino acids. The germline CDR1 and CDR2 sequences are MDHEN and SYDVKM. V gave up 2 bases and J gave up 2 bases; unmatched junction bases: 4. The CDR3 sequence is CASSLGGQGVNTEAFF. DNA for the CDR3: TGTGCCAGCAGTTTAGGGGGACAGGGGGTTAACACTGAAGCTTTCTTT.

The V call is TRBV5-1, the J call TRBJ1-2, with a possible D match to TRBD1 (6 bases). CDR3 length equals 16 residues. Germline lookup yields CDR1 SGHRS and CDR2 YFSETQ. Trimming removed 0 bases at V and 6 bases at J, with 18 bases between. The CDR3 protein is CASSLVVGGPRDGYTF. The CDR3 bases are TGCGCCAGCAGCTTGGTCGTTGGGGGCCCACGGGATGGCTACACCTTC.

This chain joins TRBV3-1 (or the pseudogene TRBV3-2) and TRBJ1-2; D is uncertain. CDR3 length: 15 amino acids. V was shortened by 1 base and J by 8 bases, with 17 bases between the two germline ends. Germline V CDR1 and CDR2: LGHDT, YNNKEL (reference sequence). CDR3 DNA: TGTGCCAGCAGCCAAGGTGGCAGGCCCATTGGGGGCTACACCTTC. Translated, it gives CASSQGGRPIGGYTF.

This clone was detected only once. J is TRBJ1-2 and V is TRBV30; 8 bases align to TRBD1. V lost 3 bases and J lost 7; bases outside the gene matches: 13. The length of the CDR3 is 15 residues. Germline CDR1 and CDR2: GTSNPN and SVGIG (reference sequence). Here the CDR3 DNA reads TGTGCCTGGAGAATAAAAACCGGGACAGGAGGTGGCTACACCTTC. It specifies CAWRIKTGTGGGYTF.

This chain joins TRBV5-4 and TRBJ1-1; 7 bases line up with TRBD1. The junction had 10 bases not matched to a gene; V was cut back by 4 bases and J by 4 bases. The CDR3 sequence is 15 residues long. Germline CDR1 SGHNT, CDR2 YYREEE (reference sequence). In DNA, the CDR3 is TGTGCCAGCAGCCTGTTACAGGGGTTGGGCACTGAAGCTTTCTTT. Protein: CASSLLQGLGTEAFF.

In DNA, the CDR3 is TGTGCCAGCAGTTTATCCGACAGCATAGGGGTGAATTCACCCCTCCACTTT. This translates into CASSLSDSIGVNSPLHF. This chain uses TRBV28 with TRBJ1-6, with a possible D match to TRBD1 (5 bases). The CDR3 contains 17 residues. CDR1 is MDHEN and CDR2 is SYDVKM in the germline V gene. V dropped 1 base and J dropped 7 bases, with 17 bases sitting between them.

The rearrangement links TRBV28 to TRBJ2-3; D may correspond to TRBD1 or TRBD2 (5 bases each). V was clipped by 1 base and J by 3 bases, with 11 bases between them. CDR1 and CDR2 (germline): MDHEN, SYDVKM. This CDR3 is 15 amino acids long. The CDR3 is CASSLSRAGTDTQYF. CDR3 DNA sequence: TGTGCCAGCAGTTTATCCAGGGCGGGTACAGATACGCAGTATTTT.

This chain joins TRBV18 and TRBJ1-1, with 8 bases fitting TRBD1. CDR1 KGHSH and CDR2 LQKENI come from the germline V gene. V dropped 5 bases and J dropped 4; count of bases not matched to a gene: 6. There are 14 residues in the CDR3. CDR3 coding DNA: TGTGCCAGCTCAAAGGACAGGGCGGGCACTGAAGCTTTCTTT. Amino acids: CASSKDRAGTEAFF.